The clone carrying this T cell receptor (beta chain) was counted a few times. The antigen remains unidentified. The sample originates from a study of graft-versus-host responses after intestinal transplantation. Study-level information: Multivisceral, liver-intestinal, or isolated intestinal transplants were performed in recipients. Whole-study findings and limits: In recipient marrow, GvH clones were found, and some appeared first in ileum or blood.

The CDR3 runs 14 residues. Germline assignment: CDR1 SGHNT and CDR2 YYREEE (reference sequence). The V gene lost 10 bases and the J gene lost 2 bases, with 18 bases spanning the gap. Assay used: immunoSEQ multiplex PCR; TCRdb lists only in-frame clones, some missing. The sample lists about 85,000 clones, around 80% occurring once. Sequences were derived from unstimulated CD4+ T cells sorted from spleen or lymph node cells, sampled before intestinal transplant. This TCR was recovered from a human donor who received an intestinal transplant. J is TRBJ2-5 and V is TRBV5-4; D might be TRBD2 (7 bases). CDR3 bases: TGTGCCGCAACTAGGGAGGGGGGACAAGAGACCCAGTACTTC. Translation: CAATREGGQETQYF.